The 19 T cell receptor beta chains in this list originate from one sample, sequenced in a study of blood T cell repertoires in COVID-19. The protocol was immunoSEQ multiplex PCR, while the TCRdb copy is restricted to in-frame clones and leaves out a portion. The sample includes roughly 150,000 clones, nearly 80% of them seen just once. Specimen: peripheral blood. Receptors originate from a woman over 75 with acute or convalescent COVID-19.

This rearrangement joins TRBV7-9 to TRBJ2-3; weak D call: TRBD2 (5 bases). The CDR3 covers 16 residues. V was clipped by 5 bases and J by 5 bases, with 20 bases between them. Germline V gives CDR1 SEHNR, CDR2 FQNEAQ (reference sequence). The CDR3 sequence is CASSPETGKALDTQYF. The CDR3 DNA reads as TGTGCCAGCAGCCCAGAGACGGGAAAAGCCTTAGATACGCAGTATTTT. The variable domain in full, completed from reference TRBV7-9 and TRBJ2-3, reads DTGVSQNPRHKITKRGQNVTFRCDPISEHNRLYWYRQTLGQGPEFLTYFQNEAQLEKSRLLSDRFSAERPKGSFSTLEIQRTEQGDSAMYLCASSPETGKALDTQYFGPGTRLTVL.

The chain recombines TRBV4-1 with TRBJ1-2; perhaps TRBD1 as D (5 bases). CDR1 is MGHRA and CDR2 is YSYEKL in the germline V gene. The V end was cut by 1 base, the J end by 4 bases, with 13 bases between. This CDR3 comprises 15 residues. The CDR3 region is CASSQVAGPIYGYTF. DNA for the CDR3: TGCGCCAGCAGCCAAGTTGCGGGGCCCATCTATGGCTACACCTTC.

V is TRBV2 and J is TRBJ1-5; 7 bases are a match to TRBD1. Losses at the gene ends were 1 base for V and 2 bases for J; bases not matched to a gene: 2. The germline CDR1 and CDR2 sequences are SNHLY and FYNNEI. The CDR3 is 15 amino acids. The CDR3 coding sequence is TGTGCCAGCAGTGAAGAGGGGGCTGGCAATCAGCCCCAGCATTTT. It translates to CASSEEGAGNQPQHF.

CDR3 sequence: CASSPQRSQSPNEKLFF. CDR3 bases: TGTGCCAGCTCACCACAGAGATCTCAATCCCCTAATGAAAAACTGTTTTTT. The chain has TRBV18 and TRBJ1-4; D remains unclear. V lost 1 base and J 3 bases, leaving 15 bases between the germline ends. Germline V lookup: CDR1 KGHSH, CDR2 LQKENI. The CDR3 sequence is 17 residues long.

The chain employs TRBV4-1 and TRBJ2-1, with 8 positions matching TRBD2. The CDR3 is made up of 15 amino acids. Per the germline V gene, CDR1 is MGHRA and CDR2 is YSYEKL. V trimming: 1 base; J trimming: 8 bases; junction bases outside the gene matches: 7. CDR3 residues: CASSQAGGAGDEQFF. Written as DNA, the CDR3 is TGCGCCAGCAGCCAAGCCGGGGGGGCCGGAGATGAGCAGTTCTTC.

V gene TRBV7-9 combines with J gene TRBJ2-1, with 8 bases matching TRBD2. The CDR3 spans 16 residues. V shed 2 bases and J 7 bases; nucleotides not matched to a gene: 10. Germline V lookup: CDR1 SEHNR, CDR2 FQNEAQ (reference sequence). The CDR3 bases are TGTGCCAGCAGCTTATTGCGAGCGGGAGAAGGGAATGAGCAGTTCTTC. Translating it yields CASSLLRAGEGNEQFF.

The V call is TRBV3-1 (or the pseudogene TRBV3-2), the J call TRBJ2-7; TRBD2 matches at 8 bases. The germline gives CDR1 LGHDT, CDR2 YNNKEL (reference sequence). Trimming removed 5 bases from V and 2 bases from J; junction bases left unmatched: 5. CDR3 length: 14 residues. The CDR3: CASSISGDTYEQYF. CDR3 DNA sequence: TGTGCCAGCAGCATTAGCGGGGACACCTACGAGCAGTACTTC.

The chain couples TRBV15 to TRBJ2-3; unclear D gene. CDR3 size: 16 residues. Per the germline V gene, CDR1 is LNHNV and CDR2 is YYDKDF (reference sequence). The germline V and J ends were trimmed by 5 bases and 0 bases, with 15 bases remaining between them. The chain's CDR3 is CATSLPTESSTDTQYF. The CDR3 DNA follows: TGTGCCACCAGCCTACCGACTGAATCTAGCACAGATACGCAGTATTTT.

This chain uses TRBV12-3 or TRBV12-4 with TRBJ2-7; D ambiguous. Trimming shortened V by 4 bases and J by 3 bases, and 7 bases separated the two germline ends. The CDR3 length is 12 residues. The CDR3 sequence is CASSSASYEQYF. CDR3 sequence (DNA): TGTGCCAGCAGTTCCGCCAGCTACGAGCAGTACTTC.

The genes are TRBV6-6 and TRBJ1-3; 9 nucleotides agree with TRBD1. Looked up from germline, CDR1 is MNHNY and CDR2 is SVGAGI (reference sequence). The CDR3 is made up of 14 amino acids. V trimming: 7 bases; J trimming: 3 bases; junction bases outside the gene matches: 4. The CDR3 DNA reads as TGTGCCAGCAAGACGGACAGGGGTGGAAACACCATATATTTT. Translated, it gives CASKTDRGGNTIYF.

This sequence joins TRBV5-1 and TRBJ1-1; possibly TRBD1 for D (6 bases). CDR3 size: 16 residues. Per the germline V gene, CDR1 is SGHRS and CDR2 is YFSETQ. The germline V and J ends were trimmed by 2 bases and 10 bases, with 24 bases remaining between them. CDR3 in amino acids: CASSLEGVERGGGAFF. The CDR3 nucleotides are TGCGCCAGCAGCTTAGAAGGGGTTGAGAGGGGAGGGGGAGCTTTCTTT.

This rearrangement joins TRBV7-3 to TRBJ1-1, with D possibly being TRBD1 (6 bases). CDR1 and CDR2 from the germline V gene are SGHTA and FQGTGA. Trimming cost V 1 base and J 0 bases, with 15 bases left between them. The CDR3 consists of 17 residues. For the CDR3, the DNA is TGTGCCAGCAGCTTAAATGGGGGGGCCAGCATGAACACTGAAGCTTTCTTT. It codes for CASSLNGGASMNTEAFF.

The V gene is TRBV6-2 or TRBV6-3, the J gene TRBJ2-3; TRBD2 aligns across 9 bases. Germline lookup yields CDR1 MNHEY and CDR2 SVGEGT. The CDR3 length is 15 residues. Trimming cost V 2 bases and J 4 bases; bases outside gene matches: 4. CDR3 in amino acids: CASSYVGGGADTQYF. Written as DNA, the CDR3 is TGTGCCAGCAGTTACGTTGGCGGGGGGGCAGATACGCAGTATTTT.

The V call is TRBV5-4, the J call TRBJ1-2, with D tentatively TRBD1 (5 bases). Germline V gene lookup returns CDR1 SGHNT and CDR2 YYREEE (reference sequence). The V gene lost 0 bases and the J gene lost 6 bases, with 6 bases spanning the gap. This CDR3 contains 12 residues. CDR3 amino acids: CASSLDRNGYTF. The CDR3 bases are TGTGCCAGCAGCTTGGACAGGAATGGCTACACCTTC.

This chain joins TRBV13 and TRBJ2-5, with D unclear. This CDR3 region has 14 residues. Per the germline V gene, CDR1 is PRHDT and CDR2 is FYEKMQ (reference sequence). V lost 5 bases and J lost 3, with 13 bases in between. The DNA of the CDR3 is TGTGCCAGCAGCCGCCCCCCCCAGGAAGAGACCCAGTACTTC. Its translation: CASSRPPQEETQYF.

V is TRBV5-1 and J is TRBJ2-1; TRBD2 matches at 13 bases. The germline gives CDR1 SGHRS, CDR2 YFSETQ. V lost 3 bases and J lost 5; bases outside the gene matches: 8. The CDR3 is 17 amino acids. The CDR3 coding sequence is TGCGCCAGCAGCTACGGGACTAGCGGGAATCTTCACAATGAGCAGTTCTTC. It codes for CASSYGTSGNLHNEQFF.

This clone has only one observation. The chain combines TRBV4-2 with TRBJ1-6; tentative D call: TRBD1 (5 bases). The CDR3 has 16 residues. Germline CDR1 is LGHNA and CDR2 is YNFKEQ. With 5 bases removed from V and 10 bases from J, the gap between germline ends came to 21 bases. The CDR3 is CASSGLGQERGSPLHF. The CDR3 nucleotides read TGTGCCAGCAGCGGCCTGGGCCAAGAACGGGGGTCACCCCTCCACTTT.

The V and J genes are TRBV18 and TRBJ2-1; no clear D gene. V lost 0 bases, J lost 8 bases, and 11 bases lay in between. Per germline, CDR1 KGHSH and CDR2 LQKENI. This CDR3 spans 14 amino acids. CDR3 in DNA: TGTGCCAGCTCACCACCGCCCGCGCGGTATGAGCAGTTCTTC. Its protein is CASSPPPARYEQFF. The whole variable domain, filled in from reference TRBV18 and TRBJ2-1, reads NAGVMQNPRHLVRRRGQEARLRCSPMKGHSHVYWYRQLPEEGLKFMVYLQKENIIDESGMPKERFSAEFPKEGPSILRIQQVVRGDSAAYFCASSPPPARYEQFFGPGTRLTVL.

In nucleotides, the CDR3 is TGTGCCAGCAGCGGCCTAGCGGGAGTTAACAATGAGCAGTTCTTC. Translated: CASSGLAGVNNEQFF. The V gene is TRBV3-1 (or the pseudogene TRBV3-2), the J gene TRBJ2-1; 10 nucleotides match TRBD2. Per the germline V gene, CDR1 is LGHDT and CDR2 is YNNKEL (reference sequence). This CDR3 is built from 15 residues. The ends lost 5 bases at V and 5 bases at J; junction bases unmatched: 6.